The 20 T cell receptor beta chains reported below all come from one sample, sequenced in a study of blood T cells in healthy people across ages (dated by TCRdb to between 2015 and 2016). Library preparation used 5' RACE. The instrument was an Illumina HiSeq 2500. A second PCR of roughly 7 to 11 cycles was run with a J-beta primer mix and a sample-barcoded 5' primer. The public reads were reanalyzed by TCRdb: fastp trimming at Q25, MiXCR alignment, in-frame beta chains only. CDR3 protein duplicates are merged, each entry listing the most common genes and DNA. This sample comprises about 1.8 million distinct CDR3 sequences, around half of them detected only once. The ten largest clones represent roughly 2% of the sample. The sequenced sample consisted of blood. These receptors originate from a woman in her forties in good health.

The DNA for the CDR3 is TGTGCCAGCAGCCATAGCGGGAACTACGAGCAGTACTTC. Its translation: CASSHSGNYEQYF. The V gene is TRBV27, the J gene TRBJ2-7, with 8 bases lining up with TRBD2. The CDR3 has 13 amino acids. Trimming cost V 6 bases and J 3 bases; bases outside gene matches: 4. The germline CDR1 and CDR2 sequences are MNHEY and SMNVEV (reference sequence).

This clonotype was found a few times. The rearrangement links TRBV5-1 to TRBJ2-1; 11 bases are shared with TRBD1. The V segment lost 9 bases and the J segment 6 bases; nucleotides outside the gene matches: 14. The CDR3 length is 16 residues. Germline V gives CDR1 SGHRS, CDR2 YFSETQ. The CDR3 sequence is CATSKWTGTGGNEQFF. In DNA form, the CDR3 reads TGCGCCACTTCGAAATGGACCGGGACAGGGGGCAATGAGCAGTTCTTC.

This rearrangement joins TRBV3-1 to TRBJ1-2, with D unclear. Between the trimmed V and J ends, which lost 3 bases and 0 bases, there was a span of 14 bases. CDR1 LGHDT and CDR2 YNNKEL come from the germline V gene (reference sequence). CDR3 length: 16 residues. CDR3 residues: CASSHRRRLANYGYTF. The CDR3 DNA sequence: TGTGCCAGCAGCCATCGTCGACGGCTTGCTAACTATGGCTACACCTTC.

The CDR3 loop reads CASSQAATQYF. Here the CDR3 DNA reads TGTGCCAGCAGTCAGGCCGCGACGCAGTATTTT. V gene TRBV6-2 or TRBV6-3 combines with J gene TRBJ2-3, with D uncertain. V was trimmed by 5 bases and J by 9 bases, leaving 9 bases between them. This CDR3 comprises 11 residues. Germline V CDR1 and CDR2: MNHEY, SVGEGT.

The gene calls are TRBV20-1 and TRBJ1-1; TRBD1 agrees at 7 bases. CDR1 and CDR2 (germline): DFQATT, SNEGSKA (reference sequence). The CDR3 totals 15 residues. V trimming: 5 bases; J trimming: 2 bases; junction bases outside the gene matches: 11. The CDR3 nucleotides are TGCAGTGCTCAGGACAAGGGGGCTCCTAACACTGAAGCTTTCTTT. This gives the protein CSAQDKGAPNTEAFF.

This rearrangement joins TRBV20-1 to TRBJ2-7; no clear D gene. The V gene's germline CDR1 is DFQATT and CDR2 SNEGSKA (reference sequence). The CDR3 has 12 residues. V was cut by 3 bases and J by 3 bases, with 9 bases left in between. The CDR3 here is CSASVGVYEQYF. The CDR3 coding sequence is TGCAGTGCTAGCGTGGGTGTCTACGAGCAGTACTTC.

The CDR3 bases are TGCAGCGGAGGACAGACCAATGAAAAACTGTTTTTT. It translates to CSGGQTNEKLFF. The J gene is TRBJ1-4, the V gene TRBV29-1, with TRBD1 as a possible D gene (6 bases). Trimming cost V 7 bases and J 5 bases, with 11 bases left between them. The CDR3 totals 12 residues. Germline V CDR1 and CDR2: SQVTM, ANQGSEA.

The V and J genes are TRBV28 and TRBJ2-5, with 13 nucleotides matching TRBD2. The CDR3 length is 13 residues. CDR1 MDHEN and CDR2 SYDVKM come from the germline V gene. V lost 8 bases to trimming and J lost 5 bases; unmatched junction nucleotides: 2. The DNA for the CDR3 is TGTGCCAGCGTACTAGCGGGGGGGGAGACCCAGTACTTC. Its protein product is CASVLAGGETQYF.

The J gene is TRBJ2-3, the V gene TRBV7-2, with 8 nucleotides matching TRBD2. Per the germline V gene, CDR1 is SGHTA and CDR2 is FQGNSA. Trimming took 5 bases from V and 0 from J; bases not matched to a gene: 4. There are 15 residues in the CDR3. In DNA, the CDR3 is TGTGCCAGCAGCGCACTAGCGGCTAGCACAGATACGCAGTATTTT. Protein product: CASSALAASTDTQYF.

This sequence joins TRBV12-3 or TRBV12-4 and TRBJ2-5; no clear D gene. The CDR3 is made up of 13 amino acids. V lost 7 bases, J lost 2 bases, and 11 bases lay in between. CDR3 DNA sequence: TGTGCCAGCACACAATGGGGACAAGAGACCCAGTACTTC. Protein product: CASTQWGQETQYF.

The V gene is TRBV10-3, the J gene TRBJ2-5; 13 bases line up with TRBD2. The V gene's germline CDR1 is ENHRY and CDR2 SYGVKD. V shed 4 bases and J 1 base; nucleotides not matched to a gene: 3. This CDR3 is 16 amino acids long. The CDR3 coding sequence is TGTGCCATCAGTGGGGGACTAGCGGGGACCCAAGAGACCCAGTACTTC. This sequence encodes CAISGGLAGTQETQYF.

This rearrangement joins TRBV6-2 or TRBV6-3 to TRBJ2-7; maybe TRBD2 (5 bases). The germline V gene has CDR1 MNHEY and CDR2 SVGEGT. The CDR3 runs 14 residues. V was clipped by 6 bases and J by 3 bases, with 15 bases between them. CDR3 sequence reads: CASRSGNAYYEQYF. CDR3 nucleotides: TGTGCCAGCAGATCGGGGAACGCTTACTACGAGCAGTACTTC.

This chain uses TRBV25-1 with TRBJ1-2; tentatively, D is TRBD1 (6 bases). V dropped 3 bases and J dropped 7 bases, with 15 bases sitting between them. This CDR3 is built from 14 residues. Germline loops: CDR1 MGHDK, CDR2 SYGVNS. The CDR3 DNA reads TGTGCCAGCAGTGACAGCGGGACATTGGGTGGCTACACCTTC. Amino acids: CASSDSGTLGGYTF.

This clonotype was found a few times. The chain recombines TRBV6-5 with TRBJ1-2, with D maybe TRBD1 (5 bases). CDR1 and CDR2 from the germline V gene are MNHEY and SVGAGI. V lost 2 bases, J lost 2 bases, and 9 bases lay in between. This CDR3 is built from 14 residues. The CDR3 DNA follows: TGTGCCAGCAGTTACACGGGGGAGAACTATGGCTACACCTTC. Its protein is CASSYTGENYGYTF.

V and J are TRBV7-9 and TRBJ2-1; D possibly matches TRBD1 or TRBD2 (5 bases each). Trimming cost V 2 bases and J 8 bases, with 19 bases left between them. The CDR3 length is 16 residues. Per the germline V gene, CDR1 is SEHNR and CDR2 is FQNEAQ (reference sequence). The CDR3 reads CASSLRARDVSHEQFF. CDR3 DNA sequence: TGTGCCAGCAGCTTAAGGGCTAGGGACGTAAGTCATGAGCAGTTCTTC.

Concerning this clonotype itself: It may be a read error: a sequence one base away is much more abundant. The V and J genes are TRBV4-2 and TRBJ2-4; possible D gene TRBD1, 6 bases. Germline V gene lookup returns CDR1 LGHNA and CDR2 YNFKEQ. This CDR3 spans 18 amino acids. The CDR3 sequence: CAGSQDSVTTGTKNIQYF. As DNA, the CDR3 is TGTGCCGGCAGCCAAGATTCTGTCACTACAGGGACCAAAAACATTCAGTACTTC.

The chain carries TRBV10-1 and TRBJ2-3, with TRBD2 matching 7 bases. Germline CDR1 reads WNHNN; CDR2 reads SYGVQD (reference sequence). CDR3 size: 16 residues. V lost 0 bases, J lost 0 bases, and 3 bases stayed unmatched. The CDR3 coding sequence is TGCGCCAGCAGTGAGTCGGCGGGGGAGAGCACAGATACGCAGTATTTT. It specifies CASSESAGESTDTQYF.

This chain connects TRBV29-1 to TRBJ2-5; 12 positions match TRBD2. CDR3 length: 14 amino acids. Germline values: CDR1 SQVTM, CDR2 ANQGSEA. V was clipped by 4 bases and J by 3 bases; unmatched bases: 3. As DNA, the CDR3 is TGCAGCGTTGTGAGACTAGCGGGGGAAGAGACCCAGTACTTC. This codes for CSVVRLAGEETQYF.

As DNA, the CDR3 is TGTGCCAGCAGTTCCCCGGGAGCGGGGGGGATTTCCTACAATGAGCAGTTCTTC. Translated, it gives CASSSPGAGGISYNEQFF. The J gene is TRBJ2-1, the V gene TRBV12-3 or TRBV12-4; 10 bases align to TRBD2. The trim removed 4 bases at V and 1 base at J, leaving 10 bases unmatched. The CDR3 totals 18 residues.

The chain combines TRBV28 with TRBJ1-5; tentatively, D is TRBD1 (5 bases). This CDR3 is built from 17 residues. The germline gives CDR1 MDHEN, CDR2 SYDVKM. Trimming stripped 1 base from V and 1 base from J, with 14 bases between. CDR3 DNA: TGTGCCAGCAGTTTATTCACCAGGGTGGCGAGCAATCAGCCCCAGCATTTT. It encodes CASSLFTRVASNQPQHF.